The sequence of this TCR beta chain was determined in a study of PD-L1 blockade in urothelial cancer (dated by TCRdb to about 2017). With regard to the full study: Every patient began therapy in the mid-2010s and was given atezolizumab 1,200 mg intravenously every 3 weeks. About 85% of the roughly 30 patients were males with bladder-origin urothelial cancer, and about 65% of the roughly 30 reported a prior smoking history. Durable clinical benefit was defined as a progression-free survival longer than 6 months, and TCR features were additionally tested against progression-free survival and overall survival. Fewer than ten patients reached durable clinical benefit, while 20 patients did not. An ECOG performance status of 0 or 1 was recorded for the patients, and 0 to 3 prior chemotherapy regimens had been received by the patients. Pretreatment blood TCR-seq was available for twenty-nine patients, at least one posttreatment blood collection was obtained for 24 patients, and tumor TCR-seq was available for 24 patients. Pretreatment tumor samples, along with matched peripheral blood collected serially before and after atezolizumab treatment, underwent TCR sequencing. Blood samples were analyzed at two time points: 3 weeks after treatment start (second dose) and 6 weeks after treatment start. The study was an exploratory multi-omic analysis of somatic, immune and clinical correlates of response to PD-L1 blockade with atezolizumab in urothelial cancer. In the same patients who had TCR sequencing, pretreatment tumors also underwent whole exome sequencing and RNA sequencing. A median of about 150,000 T cells and 83,000 or so unique TCRs was obtained from blood samples, and a median clonality of around 0.08 was observed. Findings and caveats that apply to the study as a whole: A pretreatment peripheral blood TCR clonality below the median was linked to improved progression-free and overall survival. Because the sample size was small (n of about 29) and many exploratory analyses were performed, the results are intended to be hypothesis-generating. Patients with durable benefit showed greater expansion of tumor-associated TCR clones in peripheral blood 3 weeks after starting treatment (n ≈ 21, p = 0.022).

A cohort of roughly 30 patients with locally advanced or metastatic urothelial carcinoma, treated at Memorial Sloan Kettering on a trial protocol, was included. Peripheral blood mononuclear cells were collected pretreatment and during treatment, with between 1 and 8 total time points per patient. The Qiagen DNeasy Blood extraction kit was used to purify genomic DNA from total PBMCs and tumor samples. PBMCs were collected pretreatment and during treatment and were isolated and stored as previously described. As to this clone: Its recognized antigen is unknown. The input lacks base qualities; no much larger clone sits a single base away.

The CDR3 numbers 14 residues from cysteine through phenylalanine. The entry retains the CDR3 DNA only, 42 bases that are in frame from base 1. CDR1 and CDR2 are read off the germline V gene as SQVTM and ANQGSEA. V loses 1 base, J loses 4 bases, and the germline ends lie 14 bases apart. Synthetic TCR analog templates were spiked into each PCR so that absolute template abundance could be estimated from read counts. The immunoSEQ assay was used to amplify TCRbeta CDR3 regions from genomic DNA with bias-controlled V and J gene primers. Sequencing of rearranged TCRbeta segments was done at approximately 20X coverage. As for the original processing: Clustering was used to correct sequencing errors, and CDR3s were annotated against IMGT so that V, D and J genes could be assigned. Out-of-frame and stop-codon sequences were excluded, and only productive TCRbeta rearrangements were used in downstream analyses. Clonality was calculated as one minus the Shannon entropy normalized by the log of the number of unique productive sequences. Clones differing between time points or between blood and tumor were identified using Fisher's exact test with Benjamini-Hochberg correction, with an adjusted p below 0.01 applied as the threshold. In TCRdb, the immuneACCESS table is reduced to in-frame sequences with V and J assigned. These tables do not hold every clone; where another copy was compared, an unresolved V gene accounts for under half, and the others remain unexplained. From that table come the V and J calls and clone size; the DNA was used to work out D and trimming. This sample has 75,000 to 95,000 clones in its table, and more than 85% of those were observed once. The biggest ten clones account for 9.4% of the sample.

The clonotype originates from a man in his sixties with urothelial cancer. Sequenced here: PBMCs, sampled around atezolizumab (anti-PD-L1) treatment. The sequence joins TRBV29-1 to TRBJ2-7, and possibly TRBD1, on 6 matching bases. The CDR3 is CSVEVPGTQYEQYF. The sequence in DNA is TGCAGCGTTGAAGTTCCGGGGACACAGTACGAGCAGTACTTC.